The sequence of this T cell receptor (beta chain) was determined in a study of T-cell reconstitution after alpha-beta-depleted transplantation in children. Study findings and constraints: In some patients, recipient T cells and intrathymic progenitors surviving conditioning explained high day-60 diversity. Alpha-beta T cells about two months after transplant reportedly derived from several hundred expanded graft clones.

This clonotype was observed at least ten times. Its matching antigen is unknown. The CDR3 runs to 14 residues. Germline trimming cut 4 bases from V and 4 bases from J; bases unmatched to any gene: 7. The germline CDR1 and CDR2 sequences are DFQATT and SNEGSKA (reference sequence). The TCRbeta library incorporated unique molecular identifiers. TCRdb reanalysed the PCR reads using MiXCR and keeps one entry per CDR3 protein. The table shows nearly 350,000 distinct CDR3 sequences, with around 15% occurring only once. The sequence derives from a male patient aged 2-15 years who had a stem cell transplant for acute lymphoblastic leukemia, so the T cells may come from the graft donor. Sequencing was performed on PBMCs, mostly from graft donor cells, taken 360 days after TCRalphabeta/CD19-depleted stem cell transplant. This rearrangement joins TRBV20-1 to TRBJ2-1, with 7 bases aligning to TRBD2. CDR3 sequence (DNA): TGCAGTGCTACCCCGGGAGGCCTATACAATGAGCAGTTCTTC. It translates to CSATPGGLYNEQFF.